Following are 16 T cell receptor beta chains from one sample sequenced in a study of T cell repertoires in cytomegalovirus infection. In TCRdb, the reads were re-called with MiXCR into one record per CDR3 protein. This sample has fewer than 200,000 distinct CDR3 sequences; around 20% occur once, and the top ten carry approximately 2.9%. Sequencing was carried out using PBMCs. The receptors derive from a human donor in good health (CMV status not recorded). Some clones in this sample may be carry-over from other donors' samples.

This clonotype has a handful of counts. The chain links TRBV29-1 to TRBJ1-1, with unresolved D. Deletions cut 6 bases from V and 4 bases from J, with 15 bases between. Germline V gene sequence: CDR1 SQVTM, CDR2 ANQGSEA. The CDR3 runs 13 residues. The CDR3 DNA reads TGCAGCGTGCACCGGAATGAGGGCACTGAAGCTTTCTTT. The encoded protein is CSVHRNEGTEAFF.

This clonotype was detected a few times. The chain recombines TRBV24-1 with TRBJ1-2, with D uncertain. Germline-derived CDR1 and CDR2 are KGHDR and SFDVKD. Trimming removed 7 bases at V and 8 bases at J, with 19 bases between. This CDR3 has 14 residues. As DNA, the CDR3 is TGTGCCACCAGGGCGGGCGGGATTCGAGGAGGCTACACCTTC. This gives the protein CATRAGGIRGGYTF.

This clonotype was counted many times. This rearrangement joins TRBV28 to TRBJ2-1; tentative D call: TRBD2 (6 bases). CDR1 and CDR2 from the germline V gene are MDHEN and SYDVKM. V shed 5 bases and J shed 6 bases, with 11 bases lying between them. This CDR3 has 13 residues. For the CDR3, the DNA is TGTGCCAGCAGTAATCTAGCGCGCAATGAGCAGTTCTTC. Protein: CASSNLARNEQFF.

In this sample, this clonotype turned up a few times. J is TRBJ1-2 and V is TRBV29-1, with D possibly TRBD1 on 5 matching bases. V lost 7 bases and J lost 3, with 15 bases in between. The germline gives CDR1 SQVTM, CDR2 ANQGSEA. There are 13 residues in the CDR3. CDR3 sequence reads: CSDDRDWDYGYTF. For the CDR3, the DNA is TGCAGCGACGACCGGGACTGGGACTATGGCTACACCTTC.

This chain uses TRBV6-2 or TRBV6-3 with TRBJ2-7; no definite D call. Germline-derived CDR1 and CDR2 are MNHEY and SVGEGT. The CDR3 has 12 residues. The germline V and J ends were trimmed by 2 bases and 2 bases, with 4 bases remaining between them. The CDR3 DNA is TGTGCCAGCAGTTACCGAGCCTACGAGCAGTACTTC. Encoded protein: CASSYRAYEQYF.

This clonotype was seen more than once but under ten times. CDR3: CASSSQTGLGTDTQYF. The DNA of the CDR3 is TGCGCCAGCAGCTCACAGACAGGGTTGGGGACAGATACGCAGTATTTT. The rearrangement joins TRBV5-1 to TRBJ2-3; TRBD1 matches 7 bases. This CDR3 spans 16 amino acids. Germline loops: CDR1 SGHRS, CDR2 YFSETQ. The junction had 10 bases not matched to a gene; V was cut back by 3 bases and J by 3 bases.

There are a few counts of this clonotype. V is TRBV30 and J is TRBJ1-1, with D possibly being TRBD1 (6 bases). The V gene's germline CDR1 is GTSNPN and CDR2 SVGIG (reference sequence). The length of the CDR3 is 13 residues. The V end lost 4 bases, the J end lost 1 base, and 10 bases lay between the germline ends. The CDR3 loop reads CAWNYRENTEAFF. CDR3 sequence (DNA): TGTGCCTGGAATTACAGGGAGAACACTGAAGCTTTCTTT. Full variable domain (rest looked up from reference TRBV30 and TRBJ1-1): SQTIHQWPATLVQPVGSPLSLECTVEGTSNPNLYWYRQAAGRGLQLLFYSVGIGQISSEVPQNLSASRPQDRQFILSSKKLLLSDSGFYLCAWNYRENTEAFFGQGTRLTVV.

The V gene is TRBV12-3 or TRBV12-4, the J gene TRBJ1-4; D gene uncertain. The V end lost 3 bases, the J end lost 2 bases, and 7 bases lay between the germline ends. The CDR3 covers 14 residues. In nucleotides, the CDR3 is TGTGCCAGCAGTTTGGGATCGACTAATGAAAAACTGTTTTTT. This encodes CASSLGSTNEKLFF.

The chain recombines TRBV23-1 with TRBJ1-2; TRBD1 matches 7 bases. TRBV23-1 falls under the ORF class, with uncertain function. CDR3 length: 18 amino acids. The junction had 16 bases not matched to a gene; V was cut back by 2 bases and J by 4 bases. The CDR3 DNA follows: TGCGCCAGCAGTCAAGATAGGCCAGGGGGGGGATCTGGCTATGGCTACACCTTC. Translation gives CASSQDRPGGGSGYGYTF.

This clonotype appeared many times. Relative to the germline gene, one junction end is altered; a read error may explain this. The J gene is TRBJ2-5, the V gene TRBV7-7, with 7 bases aligning to TRBD1. Germline V gene sequence: CDR1 SSHAT, CDR2 FNYEAQ (reference sequence). This CDR3 is built from 15 residues. The CDR3 loop is CASSTRTGRTETQYF. The CDR3 nucleotides are TGTGCTAGCAGCACCCGGACAGGCCGGACGGAGACCCAGTACTTC.

Worth noting for this clonotype: The junction and the germline gene differ at one end; a read error may be behind it. This chain uses TRBV11-3 with TRBJ2-2, with D perhaps matching TRBD2 (5 bases). The CDR3 is 13 amino acids. Per germline, CDR1 SGHNT and CDR2 YENEEA. The CDR3 reads CASSLVDTGELLF. CDR3 nucleotides: TGTGCCAGCAGCTTGGTCGACACCGGGGAGCTGCTTTTT.

V and J are TRBV6-1 and TRBJ2-3; 11 nucleotides match TRBD1. Trimming at V came to 5 bases and at J to 2 bases, leaving 6 bases not matched to a gene. The V gene's germline CDR1 is MNHNS and CDR2 SASEGT. CDR3 length equals 16 residues. As DNA, the CDR3 is TGTGCCAGCAGTACCGGGACAGGGGGGGCCACAGATACGCAGTATTTT. It encodes CASSTGTGGATDTQYF.

In this sample, this clonotype turned up many times. This chain uses TRBV7-9 with TRBJ1-2, with a tentative D call TRBD1 (5 bases). The V end was cut by 4 bases, the J end by 1 base, with 10 bases between. CDR3 length equals 14 residues. CDR1 is SEHNR, CDR2 FQNEAQ, per germline (reference sequence). CDR3 DNA sequence: TGTGCCAGCAGCTCCCGGACACTTAACTATGGCTACACCTTC. Encoded protein: CASSSRTLNYGYTF.

V usage is TRBV5-1 and J usage is TRBJ2-5; unclear D gene. The CDR3 covers 14 residues. Germline assignment: CDR1 SGHRS and CDR2 YFSETQ. The ends were cut back, 2 bases at V and 0 bases at J, with 8 bases in the middle. The CDR3 reads CASSLGTYQETQYF. The DNA for the CDR3 is TGCGCCAGCAGCTTAGGAACGTACCAAGAGACCCAGTACTTC.

The chain has TRBV19 and TRBJ1-1; 7 bases line up with TRBD1. CDR3 length equals 13 residues. Trimming cost V 6 bases and J 4 bases; bases outside gene matches: 5. The V gene's germline CDR1 is LNHDA and CDR2 SQIVND (reference sequence). The CDR3 spells CASSLTGVTEAFF. CDR3 in DNA: TGTGCCAGTAGCCTTACAGGGGTCACTGAAGCTTTCTTT.

In regard to this clonotype: Being one base from a much bigger clone, this may be a read error. The V call is TRBV7-6, the J call TRBJ2-3; D could derive from TRBD1 or TRBD2 (5 bases each). The CDR3 runs to 16 residues. Germline CDR1 reads SGHVS; CDR2 reads FNYEAQ. Trimming pared 5 bases from V and 2 bases from J, leaving 17 bases between. The CDR3 loop is CASSPGAAEHTDTQYF. The CDR3 nucleotides read TGTGCCAGCAGCCCCGGGGCTGCCGAACACACAGATACGCAGTATTTT.